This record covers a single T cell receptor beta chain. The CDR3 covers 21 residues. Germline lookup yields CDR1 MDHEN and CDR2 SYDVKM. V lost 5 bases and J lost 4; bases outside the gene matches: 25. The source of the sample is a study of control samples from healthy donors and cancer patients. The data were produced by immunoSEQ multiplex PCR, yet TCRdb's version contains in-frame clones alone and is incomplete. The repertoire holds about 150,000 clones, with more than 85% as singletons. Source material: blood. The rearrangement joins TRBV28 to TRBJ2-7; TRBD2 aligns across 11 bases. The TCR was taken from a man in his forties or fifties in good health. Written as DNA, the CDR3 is TGTGCCAGCAGTATCTTCGGGACCGCTACTAGCGGGAGAGAAAACCGATACGAGCAGTACTTC. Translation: CASSIFGTATSGRENRYEQYF.